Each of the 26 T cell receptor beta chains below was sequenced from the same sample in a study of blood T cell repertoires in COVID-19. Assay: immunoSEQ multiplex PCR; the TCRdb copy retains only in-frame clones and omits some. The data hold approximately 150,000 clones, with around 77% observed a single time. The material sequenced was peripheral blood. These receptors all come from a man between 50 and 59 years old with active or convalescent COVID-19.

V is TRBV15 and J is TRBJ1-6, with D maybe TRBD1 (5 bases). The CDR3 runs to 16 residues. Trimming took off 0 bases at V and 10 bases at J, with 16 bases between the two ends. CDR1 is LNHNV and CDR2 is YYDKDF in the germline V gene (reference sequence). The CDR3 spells CATSRDVGAGESPLHF. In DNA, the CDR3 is TGTGCCACCAGCAGAGATGTTGGGGCGGGGGAATCACCCCTCCACTTT.

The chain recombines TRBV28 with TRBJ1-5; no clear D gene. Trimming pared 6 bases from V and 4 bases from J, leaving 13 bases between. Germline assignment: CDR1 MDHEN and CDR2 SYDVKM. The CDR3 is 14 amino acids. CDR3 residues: CASRPDLYNQPQHF. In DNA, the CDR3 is TGTGCCAGCAGGCCGGACTTGTATAATCAGCCCCAGCATTTT.

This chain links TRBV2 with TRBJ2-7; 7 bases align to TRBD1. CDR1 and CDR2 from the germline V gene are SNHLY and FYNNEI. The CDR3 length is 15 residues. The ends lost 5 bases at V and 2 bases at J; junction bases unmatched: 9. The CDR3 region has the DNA TGTGCCAGCAGTTCCGCCGGGACAGTAACCTACGAGCAGTACTTC. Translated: CASSSAGTVTYEQYF.

The CDR3 region has the DNA TGTGCCAGCAGCTTAGCGACAGCTAATGAAAAACTGTTTTTT. Amino acids: CASSLATANEKLFF. The chain employs TRBV7-9 and TRBJ1-4; a weak D match, TRBD1 (5 bases). CDR3 size: 14 residues. V lost 0 bases to trimming and J lost 3 bases, with 5 bases between them. Germline V lookup: CDR1 SEHNR, CDR2 FQNEAQ (reference sequence).

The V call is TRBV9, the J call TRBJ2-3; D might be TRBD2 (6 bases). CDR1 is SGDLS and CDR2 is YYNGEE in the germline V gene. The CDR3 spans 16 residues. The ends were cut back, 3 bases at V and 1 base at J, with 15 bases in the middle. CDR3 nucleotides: TGTGCCAGCAGCGCCCCCGGAGGGCCCCGCACAGATACGCAGTATTTT. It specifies CASSAPGGPRTDTQYF.

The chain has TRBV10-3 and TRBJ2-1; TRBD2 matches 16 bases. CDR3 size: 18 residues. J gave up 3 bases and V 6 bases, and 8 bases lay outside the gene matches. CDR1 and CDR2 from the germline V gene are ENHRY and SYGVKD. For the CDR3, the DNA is TGTGCCATCAGGCCCGGGACTAGCGGGAGGGAAGGCTACAATGAGCAGTTCTTC. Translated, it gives CAIRPGTSGREGYNEQFF.

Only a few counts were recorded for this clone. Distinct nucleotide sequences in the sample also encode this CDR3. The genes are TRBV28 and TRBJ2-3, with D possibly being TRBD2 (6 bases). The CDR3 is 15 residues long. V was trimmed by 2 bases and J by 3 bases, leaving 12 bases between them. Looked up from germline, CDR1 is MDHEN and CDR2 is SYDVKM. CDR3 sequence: CASSLIAEITDTQYF. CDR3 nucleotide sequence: TGTGCCAGCAGTTTAATAGCGGAAATAACAGATACGCAGTATTTT.

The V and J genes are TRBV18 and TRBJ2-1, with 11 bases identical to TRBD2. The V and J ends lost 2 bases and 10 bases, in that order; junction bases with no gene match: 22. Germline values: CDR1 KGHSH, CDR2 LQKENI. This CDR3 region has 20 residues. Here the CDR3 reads CASSPFLLKGELAGVGEQFF. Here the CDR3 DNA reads TGTGCCAGCTCACCATTTTTACTCAAGGGAGAACTAGCGGGAGTTGGAGAGCAGTTCTTC. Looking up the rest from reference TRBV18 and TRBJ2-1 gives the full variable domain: NAGVMQNPRHLVRRRGQEARLRCSPMKGHSHVYWYRQLPEEGLKFMVYLQKENIIDESGMPKERFSAEFPKEGPSILRIQQVVRGDSAAYFCASSPFLLKGELAGVGEQFFGPGTRLTVL.

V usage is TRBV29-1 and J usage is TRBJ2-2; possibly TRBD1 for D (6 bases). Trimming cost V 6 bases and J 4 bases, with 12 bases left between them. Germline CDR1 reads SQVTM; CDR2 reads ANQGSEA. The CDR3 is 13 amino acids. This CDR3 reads CSVADRATGELFF. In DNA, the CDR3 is TGCAGCGTGGCGGACAGAGCCACCGGGGAGCTGTTTTTT.

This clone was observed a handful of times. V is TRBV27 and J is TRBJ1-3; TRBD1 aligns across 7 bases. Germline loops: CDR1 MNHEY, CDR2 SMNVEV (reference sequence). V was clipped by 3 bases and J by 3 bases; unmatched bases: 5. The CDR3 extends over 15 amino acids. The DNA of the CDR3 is TGTGCCAGCAGTTTTGGGCAGGGGGTTGGAAACACCATATATTTT. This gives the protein CASSFGQGVGNTIYF.

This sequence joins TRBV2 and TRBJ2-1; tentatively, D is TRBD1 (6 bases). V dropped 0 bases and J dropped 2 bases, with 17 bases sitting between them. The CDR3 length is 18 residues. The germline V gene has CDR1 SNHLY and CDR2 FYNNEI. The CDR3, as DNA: TGTGCCAGCAGTGAAGCGCTTCCGGGCAGGGGAACCTACAATGAGCAGTTCTTC. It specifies CASSEALPGRGTYNEQFF.

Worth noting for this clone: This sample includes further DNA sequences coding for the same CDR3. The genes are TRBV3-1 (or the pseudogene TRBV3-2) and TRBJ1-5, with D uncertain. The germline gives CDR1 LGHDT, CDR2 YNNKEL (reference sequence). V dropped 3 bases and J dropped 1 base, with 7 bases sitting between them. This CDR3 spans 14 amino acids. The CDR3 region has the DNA TGTGCCAGCAGCCACCTGGGCAGCAATCAGCCCCAGCATTTT. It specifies CASSHLGSNQPQHF.

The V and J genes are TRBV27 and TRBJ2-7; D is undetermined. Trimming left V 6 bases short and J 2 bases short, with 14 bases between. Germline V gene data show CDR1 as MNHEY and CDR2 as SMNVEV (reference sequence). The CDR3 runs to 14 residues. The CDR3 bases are TGTGCCAGCAGCCGCCAAACGGGTCCCTACGAGCAGTACTTC. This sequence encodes CASSRQTGPYEQYF.

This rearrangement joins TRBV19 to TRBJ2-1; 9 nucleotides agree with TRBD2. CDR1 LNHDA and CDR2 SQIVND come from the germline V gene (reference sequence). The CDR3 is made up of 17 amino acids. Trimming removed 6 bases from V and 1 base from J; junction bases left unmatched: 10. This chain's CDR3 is CASSLLAAGGSYNEQFF. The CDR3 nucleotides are TGTGCCAGTAGCCTCTTGGCAGCGGGAGGTTCCTACAATGAGCAGTTCTTC.

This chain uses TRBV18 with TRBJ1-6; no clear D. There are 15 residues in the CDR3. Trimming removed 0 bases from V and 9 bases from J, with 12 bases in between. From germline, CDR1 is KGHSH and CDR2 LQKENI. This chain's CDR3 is CASSPPSREGSPLHF. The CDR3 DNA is TGTGCCAGCTCACCACCGTCGAGGGAGGGTTCACCCCTCCACTTT.

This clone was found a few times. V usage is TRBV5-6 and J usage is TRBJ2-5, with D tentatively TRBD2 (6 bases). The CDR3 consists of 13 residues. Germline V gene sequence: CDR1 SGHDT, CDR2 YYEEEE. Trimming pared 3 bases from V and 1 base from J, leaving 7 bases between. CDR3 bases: TGTGCCAGCAGCTCGGGACTCCAAGAGACCCAGTACTTC. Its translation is CASSSGLQETQYF.

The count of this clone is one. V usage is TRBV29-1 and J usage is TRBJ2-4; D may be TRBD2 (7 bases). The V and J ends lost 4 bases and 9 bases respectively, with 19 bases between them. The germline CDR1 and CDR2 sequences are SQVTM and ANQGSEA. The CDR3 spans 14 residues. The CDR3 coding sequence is TGCAGCGTTGCCGACCCACGACGGGGGGCCATTCAGTACTTC. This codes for CSVADPRRGAIQYF. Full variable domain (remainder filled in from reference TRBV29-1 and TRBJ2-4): SAVISQKPSRDICQRGTSLTIQCQVDSQVTMMFWYRQQPGQSLTLIATANQGSEATYESGFVIDKFPISRPNLTFSTLTVSNMSPEDSSIYLCSVADPRRGAIQYFGAGTRLSVL.

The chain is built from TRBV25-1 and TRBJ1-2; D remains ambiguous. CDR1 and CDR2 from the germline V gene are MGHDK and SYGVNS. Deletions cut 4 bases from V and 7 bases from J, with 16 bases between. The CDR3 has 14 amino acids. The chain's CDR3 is CASSGTDGVGGYTF. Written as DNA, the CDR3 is TGTGCCAGCAGTGGGACGGACGGGGTGGGTGGCTACACCTTC.

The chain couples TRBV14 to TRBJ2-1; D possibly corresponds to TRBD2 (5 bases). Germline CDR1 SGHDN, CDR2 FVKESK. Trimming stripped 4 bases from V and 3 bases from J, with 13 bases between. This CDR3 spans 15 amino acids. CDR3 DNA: TGTGCCAGCAGCCCCGGTCGAGGGTTCTACAATGAGCAGTTCTTC. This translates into CASSPGRGFYNEQFF.

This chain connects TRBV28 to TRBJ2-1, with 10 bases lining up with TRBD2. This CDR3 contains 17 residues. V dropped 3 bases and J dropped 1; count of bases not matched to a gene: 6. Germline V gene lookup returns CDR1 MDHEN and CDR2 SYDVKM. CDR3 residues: CASSFFASGGSYNEQFF. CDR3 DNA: TGTGCCAGCAGTTTTTTTGCTAGCGGGGGTTCCTACAATGAGCAGTTCTTC.

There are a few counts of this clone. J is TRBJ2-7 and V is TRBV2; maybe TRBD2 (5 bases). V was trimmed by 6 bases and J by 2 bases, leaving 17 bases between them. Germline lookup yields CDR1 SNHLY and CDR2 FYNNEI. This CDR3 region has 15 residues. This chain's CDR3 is CASREDSVGTYEQYF. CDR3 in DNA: TGTGCCAGCAGGGAGGACTCCGTCGGGACCTACGAGCAGTACTTC.

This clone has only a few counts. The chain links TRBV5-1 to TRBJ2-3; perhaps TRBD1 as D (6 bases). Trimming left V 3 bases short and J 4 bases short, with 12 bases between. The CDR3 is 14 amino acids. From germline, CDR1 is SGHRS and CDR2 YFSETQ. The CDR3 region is CASSSDRFSDTQYF. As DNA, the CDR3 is TGCGCCAGCAGCTCAGACAGGTTCTCAGATACGCAGTATTTT.

The CDR3 loop is CASSPMLEQYF. The CDR3 DNA reads TGTGCCAGCAGCCCCATGTTGGAGCAGTACTTC. The chain employs TRBV28 and TRBJ2-7; unclear D gene. In germline, CDR1 is MDHEN, CDR2 SYDVKM. The length of the CDR3 is 11 residues. V shed 6 bases and J shed 7 bases, with 10 bases lying between them. The full variable domain, its missing parts supplied by reference TRBV28 and TRBJ2-7, is DVKVTQSSRYLVKRTGEKVFLECVQDMDHENMFWYRQDPGLGLRLIYFSYDVKMKEKGDIPEGYSVSREKKERFSLILESASTNQTSMYLCASSPMLEQYFGPGTRLTVT.

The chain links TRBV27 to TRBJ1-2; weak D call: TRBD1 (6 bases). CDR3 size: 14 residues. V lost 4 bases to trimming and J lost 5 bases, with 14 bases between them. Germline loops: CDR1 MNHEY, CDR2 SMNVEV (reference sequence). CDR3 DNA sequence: TGTGCCAGCAGTTCAAATACAGGGAGTTATGGCTACACCTTC. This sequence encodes CASSSNTGSYGYTF.

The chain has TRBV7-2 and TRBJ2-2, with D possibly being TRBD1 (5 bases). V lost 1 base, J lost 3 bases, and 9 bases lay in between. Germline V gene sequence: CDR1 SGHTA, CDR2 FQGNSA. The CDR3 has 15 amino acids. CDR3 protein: CASSLDRPDTGELFF. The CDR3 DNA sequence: TGTGCCAGCAGCTTAGACAGGCCAGACACCGGGGAGCTGTTTTTT.

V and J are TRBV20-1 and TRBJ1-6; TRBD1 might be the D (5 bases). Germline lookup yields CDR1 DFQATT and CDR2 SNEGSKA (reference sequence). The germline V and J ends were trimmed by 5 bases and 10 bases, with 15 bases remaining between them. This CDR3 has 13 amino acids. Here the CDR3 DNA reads TGCAGTGCTGGTGGGGGGGGTGGATCACCCCTCCACTTT. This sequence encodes CSAGGGGGSPLHF.